This TCR beta chain stems from a study of TIL therapy for anti-PD-1-resistant metastatic lung cancer (dated by TCRdb to about 2021). About the study as a whole: Tumors were harvested prior to any PD-1/PD-L1 blockade, after which nivolumab was administered to patients, and lymphodepletion, expanded TIL infusion and IL-2 were given to patients who progressed. Among the enrolled patients, the median age was around 56 years (range roughly 38-75), and the median tumor PD-L1 proportion score was 4.5% to 7.5%. The cohort was predominantly lung adenocarcinoma, with several EGFR-mutant and two ALK-rearranged tumors, and half of patients were current or former smokers. Across the cohort, whole-exome sequencing showed a median non-synonymous tumor mutation burden of approximately 1.5 mutations per megabase. T cell receptor beta sequencing of tumor and peripheral blood served to follow clonotypes across the tumor, the expanded TIL product, and serial blood samples.

Taken from the germline V gene, the CDR1 and CDR2 loops are SQVTM and ANQGSEA. Reading from cysteine to phenylalanine, the CDR3 counts 12 amino acids. Just the 36-base CDR3 DNA is kept, in frame starting at base 1. V lost 3 bases and J lost 11 bases; the stretch between them is 16 bases long. On this clone itself: Its antigen is unknown. No clone much larger than this one lies a single base away; base qualities are absent.

Results the study describes overall, beyond this receptor: The study protocol defined all tumor marker inferences as exploratory. Because the cohort was highly selected, with more treatment-naive, never-smoker and oncogene-addicted patients than is typical, generalizability is limited. Infused TIL clonotypes partially replaced the baseline peripheral repertoire then decayed over months, with no apparent association between persistence and response.

The sample's time point label is to be understood as: pre-treatment sample, taken before nivolumab and TIL therapy. Adults with stage 4 NSCLC were enrolled in a dual-center phase I trial from 2017 to early 2020. Samples came from a single-arm, open-label phase I trial of tumor-infiltrating lymphocyte therapy with nivolumab in advanced non-small cell lung cancer. Blood mononuclear cells were isolated from EDTA tubes by Ficoll gradient and were snap-frozen as pellets, and DNA was extracted with a Qiagen mini-prep kit. Using bias-controlled multiplex PCR with the immunoSEQ v3 hsTCRB kit, the TCR beta CDR3 regions were amplified from genomic DNA. TCR libraries were sequenced on an Illumina NextSeq 500 to 1.5 million to 2.5 million read pairs for survey level or roughly 5-6.5 million for deep level. From the authors' description of their analysis: V, D and J genes were assigned, non-productive sequences were removed, and clonality was reported by immunoSEQ Analyzer software. To compare repertoires between infused TIL and blood, productive Simpson clonality was used along with the Morisita overlap index of productive TRB rearrangements. The absolute count of a clonotype in blood was estimated by multiplying the lymphocyte count by the CD3+ fraction and by the productive frequency of the clone. TCRdb obtained this table from immuneACCESS and retained in-frame rearrangements with V and J assigned. These tables miss some clones; where compared with another copy, unresolved V genes account for less than half of the shortfall, and the remainder is unexplained. V, J and clone size reflect that table, while D and trimming were determined from the DNA. The sample profile shows more than 35,000 clones; about 70% of them were found once. Together, the top ten hold 5.5% to 6.5% of the sample.

The TCR originated in a person aged 25-85 years with non-small cell lung cancer. The rearrangement combines TRBV29-1 with TRBJ1-1; no D segment can be confidently identified. The sequenced sample was blood, obtained at baseline. The CDR3 region: CSVDSGEAKAFF. The nucleotide sequence is TGCAGCGTTGATTCCGGGGAGGCAAAGGCTTTCTTT.